One sample yielded the 27 T cell receptor beta chains listed below, sequenced in a study of cytomegalovirus exposure and HLA in healthy donors. PCR primers comprised 60 Vbeta and 13 Jbeta primers. Sequencing used immunoSEQ multiplex PCR; TCRdb keeps in-frame clones, though not all of them. The sample shows just over 200,000 clones, and around 1.1% sits with its ten largest clones. The sequenced material came from PBMCs. Every receptor here comes from a girl aged 2-10 years in good health and CMV-seropositive.

V gene TRBV29-1 combines with J gene TRBJ1-2, with 12 nucleotides matching TRBD1. The CDR3 contains 15 residues. The V and J ends lost 7 bases and 4 bases, in that order; junction bases with no gene match: 10. The germline CDR1 and CDR2 sequences are SQVTM and ANQGSEA. The CDR3 DNA reads TGCAGCGCCTGGGACAGGGGGCCTCTGGGCTATGGCTACACCTTC. This translates into CSAWDRGPLGYGYTF.

This chain uses TRBV19 with TRBJ2-5, with a possible D match to TRBD2 (6 bases). The CDR3 is 14 residues long. Trimming left V 1 base short and J 7 bases short, with 13 bases between. Germline V gives CDR1 LNHDA, CDR2 SQIVND (reference sequence). The CDR3 region has the DNA TGTGCCAGTAGTATAGCGGGAGACGGGGGGACCCAGTACTTC. This sequence encodes CASSIAGDGGTQYF.

This chain connects TRBV11-3 to TRBJ1-1, with D possibly TRBD1 on 6 matching bases. V was trimmed by 3 bases and J by 2 bases, leaving 7 bases between them. This CDR3 has 13 amino acids. CDR1 SGHNT and CDR2 YENEEA come from the germline V gene. In DNA, the CDR3 is TGTGCCAGCAGCTTCAGGGGCAACACTGAAGCTTTCTTT. Translation gives CASSFRGNTEAFF.

This chain links TRBV6-1 with TRBJ2-3, with a tentative D call TRBD2 (6 bases). V lost 7 bases, J lost 2 bases, and 16 bases lay in between. Germline CDR1 MNHNS, CDR2 SASEGT. The length of the CDR3 is 15 residues. CDR3 DNA: TGTGCCAGCATGTTAATAGGAGGGTCCACAGATACGCAGTATTTT. Protein: CASMLIGGSTDTQYF.

This chain joins TRBV19 and TRBJ2-1, with 15 nucleotides matching TRBD2. J lost 1 base, V lost 5 bases, and 6 bases had no gene match. CDR1 and CDR2 from the germline V gene are LNHDA and SQIVND (reference sequence). The CDR3 spans 18 residues. CDR3 amino acids: CASSHGLAGGNSYNEQFF. CDR3 DNA sequence: TGTGCCAGTAGTCACGGACTAGCGGGAGGGAATTCCTACAATGAGCAGTTCTTC.

The chain employs TRBV27 and TRBJ2-7, with TRBD1 identical over 7 bases. Looked up from germline, CDR1 is MNHEY and CDR2 is SMNVEV (reference sequence). The CDR3 length is 13 residues. With 2 bases clipped from V and 4 bases from J, the junction kept 2 bases outside the gene matches. DNA for the CDR3: TGTGCCAGCAGTTTACGGGACAGATACGAGCAGTACTTC. This gives the protein CASSLRDRYEQYF.

V gene TRBV7-9 combines with J gene TRBJ2-7; 10 bases fit TRBD2. The J segment lost 3 bases and the V segment lost 1 base, leaving 6 bases of the junction unmatched. CDR3 size: 16 residues. Per germline, CDR1 SEHNR and CDR2 FQNEAQ (reference sequence). CDR3 sequence reads: CASSLGSSGGIYEQYF. The CDR3 bases are TGTGCCAGCAGCTTAGGGTCTAGCGGGGGCATCTACGAGCAGTACTTC.

The chain couples TRBV9 to TRBJ2-3; TRBD2 matches at 10 bases. This CDR3 is built from 14 residues. V gave up 3 bases and J gave up 5 bases; unmatched junction bases: 3. Germline-derived CDR1 and CDR2 are SGDLS and YYNGEE. For the CDR3, the DNA is TGTGCCAGCAGCGCTAGCGGGAGAGGAGATACGCAGTATTTT. It specifies CASSASGRGDTQYF.

This chain connects TRBV20-1 to TRBJ2-1; the match to TRBD1 covers 10 bases. The trim removed 6 bases at V and 15 bases at J, leaving 5 bases unmatched. Germline V lookup: CDR1 DFQATT, CDR2 SNEGSKA (reference sequence). The CDR3 is made up of 10 amino acids. The CDR3, as DNA: TGCAGTGCCCTGACAGGGGGCCTGTTCTTC. Amino acid sequence: CSALTGGLFF.

The genes are TRBV4-2 and TRBJ1-2; D unclear. The CDR3 loop spans 16 amino acids. The V gene's germline CDR1 is LGHNA and CDR2 YNFKEQ. V lost 0 bases, J lost 0 bases, and 11 bases lay in between. This chain's CDR3 is CASSQEGQATNYGYTF. The CDR3 DNA is TGTGCCAGCAGCCAAGAGGGCCAGGCAACTAACTATGGCTACACCTTC.

The chain carries TRBV2 and TRBJ2-3, with 9 bases aligning to TRBD2. The CDR3 totals 17 residues. Per the germline V gene, CDR1 is SNHLY and CDR2 is FYNNEI. Trimming removed 4 bases from V and 5 bases from J; junction bases left unmatched: 13. CDR3 nucleotides: TGTGCCAGCAGTGCGACCTTAGCGGGGGCGGGCGGAGATACGCAGTATTTT. Its protein is CASSATLAGAGGDTQYF.

Points on this clone: In this CDR3 the conserved last residue, phenylalanine or tryptophan, is missing, so a read error is likely. It is unclear where the CDR3 begins or ends on the DNA, so no DNA is shown, and the CDR3 is as TCRdb lists it. V is TRBV5-3 and J is TRBJ2-7; the table's D call TRBD2 went unverified against the DNA. TRBV5-3 is marked as an open reading frame, function uncertain. The CDR3 spans 11 residues, counting both ends. CDR3 loop: CARSLLSGRPA.

This chain joins TRBV27 and TRBJ1-1, with a tentative D call TRBD1 (6 bases). Germline V gene lookup returns CDR1 MNHEY and CDR2 SMNVEV (reference sequence). The CDR3 runs to 16 residues. Trimming took 2 bases from V and 4 from J, leaving 17 bases between them. The DNA for the CDR3 is TGTGCCAGCAGTTTAAGGGGGGGAGGTTCCGGCACTGAAGCTTTCTTT. Translated: CASSLRGGGSGTEAFF.

This chain connects TRBV27 to TRBJ2-7, with TRBD2 matching over 7 bases. The CDR3 totals 14 residues. The junction had 5 bases not matched to a gene; V was cut back by 3 bases and J by 3 bases. CDR1 and CDR2 from the germline V gene are MNHEY and SMNVEV (reference sequence). CDR3 in amino acids: CASSFGLGLYEQYF. CDR3 coding DNA: TGTGCCAGCAGTTTCGGACTAGGACTCTACGAGCAGTACTTC.

The J gene is TRBJ2-2, the V gene TRBV7-3, with D possibly matching TRBD2 (7 bases). Trimming shortened V by 5 bases and J by 2 bases, and 15 bases separated the two germline ends. Germline V lookup: CDR1 SGHTA, CDR2 FQGTGA. CDR3 length equals 16 residues. The CDR3 DNA reads as TGTGCCAGCAGCCCTCAATCGGGGGGCAACACCGGGGAGCTGTTTTTT. It translates to CASSPQSGGNTGELFF. The variable domain in full, with the rest retrieved from reference TRBV7-3 and TRBJ2-2, is GAGVSQTPSNKVTEKGKYVELRCDPISGHTALYWYRQSLGQGPEFLIYFQGTGAADDSGLPNDRFFAVRPEGSVSTLKIQRTERGDSAVYLCASSPQSGGNTGELFFGEGSRLTVL.

This chain connects TRBV10-1 to TRBJ2-3, with 8 positions matching TRBD2. Germline V gene lookup returns CDR1 WNHNN and CDR2 SYGVQD (reference sequence). V shed 6 bases, J shed 1 base, and the junction held 6 bases outside the gene matches. The CDR3 runs to 15 residues. CDR3 nucleotide sequence: TGCGCCAGCAGACCAGGAGCGGGAGGCACAGATACGCAGTATTTT. Translation: CASRPGAGGTDTQYF.

The chain links TRBV29-1 to TRBJ1-1, with TRBD1 as a possible D gene (6 bases). Germline V lookup: CDR1 SQVTM, CDR2 ANQGSEA. Trimming took 7 bases from V and 5 from J, leaving 14 bases between them. There are 12 residues in the CDR3. Here the CDR3 DNA reads TGCAGCGCAGTACTACAGGGTACTGAAGCTTTCTTT. It translates to CSAVLQGTEAFF.

J is TRBJ2-7 and V is TRBV2; 15 nucleotides match TRBD2. After removal of 3 bases from V and 1 base from J, the junction contained 13 bases not matched to a gene. The CDR3 contains 20 residues. CDR1 and CDR2 (germline): SNHLY, FYNNEI. The CDR3 DNA follows: TGTGCCAGCAGTGAGGTTTGGATTAGGACTAGCGGGAGGGTTTCCTACGAGCAGTACTTC. Translating it yields CASSEVWIRTSGRVSYEQYF.

The genes are TRBV14 and TRBJ2-3; 8 positions agree with TRBD2. With 4 bases clipped from V and 0 bases from J, the junction kept 6 bases outside the gene matches. Looked up from germline, CDR1 is SGHDN and CDR2 is FVKESK. CDR3 size: 16 residues. CDR3 residues: CASSLTRTSSTDTQYF. CDR3 bases: TGTGCCAGCAGCCTCACAAGGACTAGCAGCACAGATACGCAGTATTTT.

This chain connects TRBV6-5 to TRBJ2-1; D gene uncertain. This CDR3 is 11 amino acids long. Germline-derived CDR1 and CDR2 are MNHEY and SVGAGI. The V end lost 5 bases, the J end lost 8 bases, and 7 bases lay between the germline ends. CDR3 DNA: TGTGCCAGCAGTGCAGGCTATGAGCAGTTCTTC. Protein product: CASSAGYEQFF.

The rearrangement links TRBV27 to TRBJ2-1, with 9 bases matching TRBD2. The germline CDR1 and CDR2 sequences are MNHEY and SMNVEV (reference sequence). The length of the CDR3 is 14 residues. Trimming took 5 bases from V and 6 from J; bases not matched to a gene: 5. The CDR3 sequence is CASSLLAGSNEQFF. The CDR3 region has the DNA TGTGCCAGCAGTCTTCTAGCGGGATCCAATGAGCAGTTCTTC.

The rearrangement joins TRBV11-2 to TRBJ1-4; maybe TRBD1 (6 bases). The CDR3 totals 16 residues. Germline loops: CDR1 SGHAT, CDR2 FQNNGV. Trimming took off 1 base at V and 8 bases at J, with 17 bases between the two ends. The CDR3 coding sequence is TGTGCCAGCAGCTTAGCTTTCAGGGGCGTTCAGGAAAAACTGTTTTTT. This codes for CASSLAFRGVQEKLFF.

The chain is built from TRBV5-1 and TRBJ1-1; D unclear. Germline CDR1 SGHRS, CDR2 YFSETQ. The CDR3 covers 17 residues. The V and J ends lost 0 bases and 1 base respectively, with 16 bases between them. For the CDR3, the DNA is TGCGCCAGCAGCTTGGAACAGCACCCTTTCTCGAACACTGAAGCTTTCTTT. The encoded protein is CASSLEQHPFSNTEAFF. The full variable domain, in which reference TRBV5-1 and TRBJ1-1 provide the parts outside the CDR3, is KAGVTQTPRYLIKTRGQQVTLSCSPISGHRSVSWYQQTPGQGLQFLFEYFSETQRNKGNFPGRFSGRQFSNSRSEMNVSTLELGDSALYLCASSLEQHPFSNTEAFFGQGTRLTVV.

The CDR3, as DNA: TGTGCCAGCAATATATCCCCGGTTTCCTACGAGCAGTACTTC. The encoded protein is CASNISPVSYEQYF. The chain employs TRBV28 and TRBJ2-7; D ambiguous. The ends were cut back, 7 bases at V and 1 base at J, with 14 bases in the middle. Germline V gene lookup returns CDR1 MDHEN and CDR2 SYDVKM. The length of the CDR3 is 14 residues.

The chain has TRBV28 and TRBJ1-4, with D hard to call. The CDR3 totals 11 residues. Germline CDR1 MDHEN, CDR2 SYDVKM. CDR3 in amino acids: CVTESNEKLFF. The CDR3 region has the DNA TGTGTCACGGAGTCTAATGAAAAACTGTTTTTT. Variable domain in full (rest from reference TRBV28 and TRBJ1-4): DVKVTQSSRYLVKRTGEKVFLECVQDMDHENMFWYRQDPGLGLRLIYFSYDVKMKEKGDIPEGYSVSREKKERFSLILESASTNQTSMYLCVTESNEKLFFGSGTQLSVL.

J is TRBJ1-1 and V is TRBV5-6; 8 bases fit TRBD1. J was trimmed by 7 bases and V by 2 bases; bases with no gene match: 1. Germline V lookup: CDR1 SGHDT, CDR2 YYEEEE. The CDR3 has 12 residues. The CDR3 is CASSFGQGEAFF. CDR3 nucleotide sequence: TGTGCCAGCAGCTTTGGACAGGGTGAAGCTTTCTTT.

The rearrangement joins TRBV10-3 to TRBJ2-3, with 7 nucleotides matching TRBD1. The CDR3 runs 16 residues. CDR1 is ENHRY, CDR2 SYGVKD, per germline. After removal of 3 bases from V and 2 bases from J, the junction contained 8 bases not matched to a gene. CDR3 in amino acids: CAISDGQASHTDTQYF. The CDR3 nucleotides read TGTGCCATCAGTGATGGACAGGCCTCTCACACAGATACGCAGTATTTT.